This T cell receptor (beta chain) was sequenced during a study of CD8 T cells in Susac syndrome. An input of about 0.45 to 1 ug of RNA was subjected to reverse transcription using random hexamers. TCRdb called the immunoSEQ multiplex PCR reads again in MiXCR, with one record for every CDR3 protein. The table has fewer than 200,000 distinct CDR3 sequences, about 95% seen once. With regard to this clonotype: Antigen: not known.

CDR3 length: 15 amino acids. V was shortened by 4 bases and J by 1 base, with 14 bases between the two germline ends. Germline V gives CDR1 LGHDT, CDR2 YNNKEL (reference sequence). Overall study findings and caveats: In its TCR sequencing and HLA analysis, the study acknowledged that the number of individuals was relatively small.

Sequenced input: CD4+ T cells from PBMCs. The source of this sequence is a human donor in good health. The chain couples TRBV3-1 to TRBJ2-7; D not certain. The CDR3 region has the DNA TGTGCCAGCAGCCGTCAAGGCGGCAGGTCCTACGAGCAGTACTTC. This codes for CASSRQGGRSYEQYF.